The 30 T cell receptor beta chains given below trace back to one sample, sequenced in a study of T-cell reconstitution after alpha-beta-depleted transplantation in children. For TCRbeta, the library was prepared with unique molecular identifiers. TCRdb reprocessed the PCR reads with MiXCR, giving one entry per CDR3 protein. The table shows around 680,000 distinct CDR3 sequences, with approximately 15% occurring only once. Sequencing used PBMCs from the stem cell graft donor, obtained from the stem cell graft. These TCRs come from a human donor who donated a stem cell graft to a child with acute myeloid leukemia.

Of note for this clonotype: The junction and the germline gene differ at one end; a read error may be behind it. The chain is built from TRBV7-2 and TRBJ2-2, with TRBD1 matching 7 bases. CDR3 length: 14 residues. Germline V gene data show CDR1 as SGHTA and CDR2 as FQGNSA. DNA for the CDR3: TGTGCCAGCTCTATGACAGGGAACACCGAGGAGCTGTTTTTT. It translates to CASSMTGNTEELFF.

The chain uses TRBV15 and TRBJ1-2; 9 positions match TRBD1. The CDR3 sequence is 15 residues long. V dropped 1 base and J dropped 6; count of bases not matched to a gene: 6. Germline values: CDR1 LNHNV, CDR2 YYDKDF (reference sequence). The CDR3: CATSRGKGQGNGYTF. The CDR3 DNA reads TGTGCCACCAGCAGAGGGAAAGGACAGGGGAATGGCTACACCTTC.

The gene calls are TRBV10-3 and TRBJ2-2; 8 nucleotides line up with TRBD1. This CDR3 contains 13 residues. Losses at the gene ends were 10 bases for V and 4 bases for J; bases not matched to a gene: 5. The germline gives CDR1 ENHRY, CDR2 SYGVKD. The CDR3: CATQDRATGELFF. The CDR3 DNA reads as TGTGCCACCCAGGACAGGGCCACCGGGGAGCTGTTTTTT.

At least ten counts were recorded for this clonotype. The rearrangement joins TRBV20-1 to TRBJ2-7, with D possibly matching TRBD2 (7 bases). The CDR3 spans 14 residues. Germline CDR1 DFQATT, CDR2 SNEGSKA (reference sequence). This CDR3 is CSARGGATPGEQYV. DNA for the CDR3: TGCAGTGCGAGAGGGGGGGCCACACCCGGCGAGCAGTACGTC.

The sample holds many counts of this clonotype. The chain uses TRBV20-1 and TRBJ1-5; possibly TRBD1 for D (6 bases). V was pared by 3 bases and J by 3 bases, with 12 bases between. Germline CDR1 and CDR2: DFQATT and SNEGSKA (reference sequence). The CDR3 is 14 amino acids. The DNA of the CDR3 is TGCAGTGCTAGTGATCAGGGGTACAATCAGCCCCAGCATTTT. Residues: CSASDQGYNQPQHF.

The rearrangement links TRBV27 to TRBJ1-6; unclear D gene. Germline V gene lookup returns CDR1 MNHEY and CDR2 SMNVEV (reference sequence). Trimming left V 5 bases short and J 11 bases short, with 13 bases between. The CDR3 is made up of 13 amino acids. The CDR3, as DNA: TGTGCCAGCAGTCTCGGAGGATTGGCACCCCTCCACTTT. This translates into CASSLGGLAPLHF.

This clonotype was counted a few times. This chain links TRBV12-3 or TRBV12-4 with TRBJ2-3; 8 nucleotides align to TRBD2. With V trimmed by 5 bases and J by 4 bases, 5 bases remained unmatched. The CDR3 loop spans 14 amino acids. DNA for the CDR3: TGTGCCAGCAGTCCAGCGGGGGTGGCAGATACGCAGTATTTT. Translated, it gives CASSPAGVADTQYF.

This sequence joins TRBV24-1 and TRBJ2-1; 8 bases match TRBD2. V dropped 4 bases and J dropped 5; count of bases not matched to a gene: 3. The CDR3 loop spans 14 amino acids. Germline V lookup: CDR1 KGHDR, CDR2 SFDVKD. The CDR3 loop is CATSERGAHNEQFF. The DNA for the CDR3 is TGTGCCACCAGTGAGCGGGGGGCCCACAATGAGCAGTTCTTC.

The V and J genes are TRBV12-3 or TRBV12-4 and TRBJ2-2; 9 bases line up with TRBD2. J lost 2 bases, V lost 7 bases, and 8 bases had no gene match. This CDR3 has 16 amino acids. In DNA form, the CDR3 reads TGTGCCAGCAAGAAGATAGCGGGAGCCAACACCGGGGAGCTGTTTTTT. Its protein is CASKKIAGANTGELFF.

This clonotype was seen repeatedly, ten times or more. This chain uses TRBV20-1 with TRBJ1-2; D remains ambiguous. The V end was cut by 0 bases, the J end by 8 bases, with 13 bases between. The CDR3 totals 13 residues. Germline loops: CDR1 DFQATT, CDR2 SNEGSKA (reference sequence). CDR3 nucleotides: TGCAGTGCTAGAGATCAGGAGGCTTGGGGCTACACCTTC. Residues: CSARDQEAWGYTF.

This clonotype was seen at least ten times. V gene TRBV20-1 combines with J gene TRBJ1-2; D gene uncertain. Trimming removed 6 bases at V and 8 bases at J, with 13 bases between. Germline-derived CDR1 and CDR2 are DFQATT and SNEGSKA (reference sequence). This CDR3 spans 11 amino acids. Here the CDR3 reads CSAPSYPGYTF. The DNA of the CDR3 is TGCAGTGCACCTTCATATCCCGGCTACACCTTC.

V and J are TRBV24-1 and TRBJ2-3; 9 nucleotides agree with TRBD1. This CDR3 region has 16 residues. V gave up 4 bases and J gave up 3 bases; unmatched junction bases: 7. Germline-derived CDR1 and CDR2 are KGHDR and SFDVKD. This chain's CDR3 is CATSDSGTGSTDTQYF. The CDR3, as DNA: TGTGCCACCAGTGACTCCGGGACAGGGTCGACAGATACGCAGTATTTT.

This clonotype was recorded many times. The chain combines TRBV20-1 with TRBJ2-4; D is ambiguous. Germline loops: CDR1 DFQATT, CDR2 SNEGSKA (reference sequence). The CDR3 is made up of 12 amino acids. The ends were cut back, 8 bases at V and 7 bases at J, with 15 bases in the middle. DNA for the CDR3: TGCAGTCCTCTTCTCGATAATAACATTCAGTACTTC. Translated: CSPLLDNNIQYF.

This chain links TRBV28 with TRBJ1-1; TRBD1 is a possible D gene (6 bases). The CDR3 totals 13 residues. Trimming left V 9 bases short and J 0 bases short, with 11 bases between. The germline gives CDR1 MDHEN, CDR2 SYDVKM. The CDR3 here is CASKTGMNTEAFF. The CDR3 bases are TGTGCCAGTAAGACAGGAATGAACACTGAAGCTTTCTTT.

The chain couples TRBV28 to TRBJ2-1; 11 bases map to TRBD2. The CDR3 has 16 residues. V was clipped by 4 bases and J by 4 bases; unmatched bases: 6. Germline V CDR1 and CDR2: MDHEN, SYDVKM. The CDR3 is CASSSQTSGEYNEQFF. The CDR3 DNA sequence: TGTGCCAGCAGTTCACAGACTAGCGGGGAATACAATGAGCAGTTCTTC.

CDR3 in DNA: TGCAGTGCTAGAGCCTTTGGGCTGCGGGAGACCCAGTACTTC. Its protein product is CSARAFGLRETQYF. The chain joins TRBV20-1 to TRBJ2-5; D not certain. Trimming removed 1 base from V and 5 bases from J, with 14 bases in between. The CDR3 covers 14 residues. From germline, CDR1 is DFQATT and CDR2 SNEGSKA (reference sequence).

This clonotype turned up a few times. This chain connects TRBV7-3 to TRBJ2-7; TRBD2 is a possible D gene (6 bases). V lost 2 bases, J lost 3 bases, and 11 bases lay in between. Germline V gives CDR1 SGHTA, CDR2 FQGTGA. CDR3 length: 14 amino acids. This CDR3 reads CASSLQTGDYEQYF. For the CDR3, the DNA is TGTGCCAGCAGCTTACAGACGGGGGACTACGAGCAGTACTTC.

This chain uses TRBV4-3 with TRBJ1-5; tentative D call: TRBD1 (6 bases). This CDR3 region has 15 residues. Trimming left V 0 bases short and J 5 bases short, with 11 bases between. The germline V gene has CDR1 LGHNA and CDR2 YSLEER. CDR3 in amino acids: CASSQERGYDQPQHF. Here the CDR3 DNA reads TGCGCCAGCAGCCAAGAAAGGGGGTACGATCAGCCCCAGCATTTT.

V usage is TRBV7-8 and J usage is TRBJ1-1, with a tentative D call TRBD1 (5 bases). CDR3 length: 14 amino acids. Germline V gene data show CDR1 as SGHVS and CDR2 as FQNEAQ. Trimming stripped 2 bases from V and 4 bases from J, with 11 bases between. The CDR3 loop reads CASSLSQVSTEAFF. The CDR3 DNA is TGTGCCAGCAGCTTATCACAGGTGTCCACTGAAGCTTTCTTT.

This clonotype was observed many times. The V gene is TRBV10-3, the J gene TRBJ1-2; 8 bases are a match to TRBD1. Germline lookup yields CDR1 ENHRY and CDR2 SYGVKD. The ends lost 4 bases at V and 8 bases at J; junction bases unmatched: 12. This CDR3 has 15 residues. CDR3 bases: TGTGCCATCAGTGGATCAACAGGGGGAGGAGGGGGCTACACCTTC. It codes for CAISGSTGGGGGYTF.

This clonotype was counted ten times or more. The V and J genes are TRBV20-1 and TRBJ2-1; no reliable D call. The CDR3 spans 15 residues. Germline loops: CDR1 DFQATT, CDR2 SNEGSKA (reference sequence). Trimming pared 0 bases from V and 1 base from J, leaving 10 bases between. CDR3 sequence reads: CSAREVIESYNEQFF. The CDR3 region has the DNA TGCAGTGCTAGAGAGGTGATTGAGTCCTACAATGAGCAGTTCTTC.

This clonotype appeared many times. The gene calls are TRBV5-5 and TRBJ1-5; 11 positions match TRBD1. The germline CDR1 and CDR2 sequences are SGHKS and YYEKEE (reference sequence). V trimming: 3 bases; J trimming: 6 bases; junction bases outside the gene matches: 5. The CDR3 sequence is 15 residues long. CDR3 DNA: TGTGCCAGCAGCTGGGGGACAGGGGGATCTCAGCCCCAGCATTTT. This translates into CASSWGTGGSQPQHF.

Worth noting for this clonotype: This may be a read error: a much more frequent sequence differs by one nucleotide. The chain couples TRBV27 to TRBJ2-1, with 9 bases fitting TRBD1. Germline CDR1 MNHEY, CDR2 SMNVEV (reference sequence). The CDR3 extends over 14 amino acids. The CDR3 DNA follows: TGTGCCAGCAGTCCCGGGACAGGGTTCAATGACCAGTTCTTC. Its protein product is CASSPGTGFNDQFF.

As concerns this clonotype: A much larger clone differs from this one at a single base, so this may be a read error. The chain recombines TRBV20-1 with TRBJ2-2; D gene unclear. Looked up from germline, CDR1 is DFQATT and CDR2 is SNEGSKA (reference sequence). This CDR3 is 14 amino acids long. This CDR3 is CRAKPGWNTGELFF. CDR3 DNA: TGCAGAGCTAAACCAGGCTGGAACACCGGGGAGCTGTTTTTT.

Only one count was recorded for this clonotype. Just one base apart from a much larger clone, this may be a read error. The V gene is TRBV20-1, the J gene TRBJ1-4; 8 bases are shared with TRBD1. From germline, CDR1 is DFQATT and CDR2 SNEGSKA (reference sequence). This CDR3 region has 17 residues. CDR3 DNA sequence: TGCTGTGCTTCTAACACTCAAGGCAGGGGGCTTAATGAAAAACTGTTTTTT. Protein: CCASNTQGRGLNEKLFF.

This clonotype was observed many times. This chain connects TRBV5-1 to TRBJ2-1; a weak D match, TRBD2 (6 bases). Trimming took 0 bases from V and 12 from J, leaving 19 bases between them. The germline V gene encodes CDR1 SGHRS and CDR2 YFSETQ. This CDR3 has 15 amino acids. The CDR3 region is CASSLGPSEGPPQFF. In DNA, the CDR3 is TGCGCCAGCAGCTTGGGGCCTAGCGAAGGGCCCCCGCAGTTCTTC. The full variable domain, in which reference TRBV5-1 and TRBJ2-1 provide the parts outside the CDR3, is KAGVTQTPRYLIKTRGQQVTLSCSPISGHRSVSWYQQTPGQGLQFLFEYFSETQRNKGNFPGRFSGRQFSNSRSEMNVSTLELGDSALYLCASSLGPSEGPPQFFGPGTRLTVL.

This clonotype showed up many times. J is TRBJ2-5 and V is TRBV20-1; D is unresolved. The CDR3 spans 14 residues. Germline V lookup: CDR1 DFQATT, CDR2 SNEGSKA (reference sequence). V was clipped by 2 bases and J by 1 base, with 11 bases between them. CDR3 DNA sequence: TGCAGTGCTAGAAATTGGAGCATCCAAGAGACCCAGTACTTC. It yields the protein CSARNWSIQETQYF.

There are many counts of this clonotype. The V call is TRBV4-2, the J call TRBJ2-1, with 8 bases identical to TRBD2. Trimming at V came to 0 bases and at J to 2 bases, leaving 12 bases not matched to a gene. The CDR3 is 19 amino acids. Germline loops: CDR1 LGHNA, CDR2 YNFKEQ. As DNA, the CDR3 is TGTGCCAGCAGCCAAGACCCTAATGGGCGGGGGGCTACCTACAATGAGCAGTTCTTC. Translation: CASSQDPNGRGATYNEQFF.

This clonotype was seen more than once but under ten times. This chain uses TRBV7-2 with TRBJ2-1, with 11 bases that match TRBD2. Trimming removed 8 bases from V and 4 bases from J; junction bases left unmatched: 7. The CDR3 contains 15 residues. CDR1 is SGHTA and CDR2 is FQGNSA in the germline V gene. The CDR3 DNA sequence: TGTGCCAGCGGCATTAGCGGGGGGGGATACAATGAGCAGTTCTTC. This codes for CASGISGGGYNEQFF.

The chain recombines TRBV12-3 or TRBV12-4 with TRBJ2-7, with D tentatively TRBD1 (5 bases). This CDR3 is built from 13 residues. V was clipped by 3 bases and J by 5 bases, with 11 bases between them. CDR3 residues: CASSFGRVHEQYF. CDR3 in DNA: TGTGCCAGCAGTTTTGGCAGGGTGCACGAGCAGTACTTC.